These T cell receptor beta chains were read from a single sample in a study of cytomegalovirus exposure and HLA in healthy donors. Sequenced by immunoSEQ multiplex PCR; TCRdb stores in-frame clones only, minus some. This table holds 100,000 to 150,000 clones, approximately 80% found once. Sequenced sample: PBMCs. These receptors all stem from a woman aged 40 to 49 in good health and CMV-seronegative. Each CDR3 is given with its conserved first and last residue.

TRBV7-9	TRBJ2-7	CASQSGQRPYEQYF
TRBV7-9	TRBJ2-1	CASSPASGGAINEQFF
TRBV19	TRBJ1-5	CASSMTGGVAQHF
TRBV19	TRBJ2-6	CASSPDRAGANGLTF
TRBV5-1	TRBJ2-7	CASFSSYEQYF
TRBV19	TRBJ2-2	CASSIGSPDSGNTGELFF
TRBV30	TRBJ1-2	CAWSIQGADGYTF
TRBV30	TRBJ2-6	CAWLAWDKSSGANGLTF
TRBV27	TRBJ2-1	CASSLAGNEQFF
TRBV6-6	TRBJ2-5	CASRGHGETQYF
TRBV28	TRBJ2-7	CASSPVDLGEQYF
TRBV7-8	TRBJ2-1	CASSSLGLAGVSYNEQFF
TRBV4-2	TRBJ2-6	CASSQDLGGRGSGANGLTF
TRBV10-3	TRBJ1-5	CAISVDRDGQPQHF
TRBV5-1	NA	CASSLGVGGYYEQYF
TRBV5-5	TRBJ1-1	CASSLLGAGNTEAFF
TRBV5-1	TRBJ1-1	CASSPRTDLRTEAFF
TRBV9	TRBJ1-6	CASSVAEGDNSPLHF
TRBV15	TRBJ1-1	CATSPSGRIIRRGAFF
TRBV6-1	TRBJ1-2	CASRSGGNGYTF
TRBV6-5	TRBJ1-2	CASSSVRQGDYGYTF
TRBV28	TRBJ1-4	CASSPGQSEKLFF
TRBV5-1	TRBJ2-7	CASSLAGTGKQDEQYF
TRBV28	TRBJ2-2	CASRLQGAGELFF